Shown below are 10 T cell receptor beta chains from a single sample sequenced in a study of shared clonotypes between healthy human individuals. The repertoire was sequenced with immunoSEQ multiplex PCR; TCRdb's copy has only in-frame clones and lacks some. Among about 110,000 clones listed, roughly 66% were seen once. The sample comprised memory CD8+ T cells sorted from blood. This sample's subset: CD45RO+ cells pooled with CCR7-negative TemRA cells. Every receptor here comes from a woman aged 30 to 39 in good health.

As concerns this clone: The same CDR3 also results from other DNA sequences found in this sample. The chain is built from TRBV27 and TRBJ2-1; D remains ambiguous. Germline V gene sequence: CDR1 MNHEY, CDR2 SMNVEV (reference sequence). There are 13 residues in the CDR3. V was clipped by 0 bases and J by 3 bases, with 3 bases between them. The CDR3 sequence is CASSLSSYNEQFF. DNA of the CDR3: TGTGCCAGCAGTTTATCGAGCTACAATGAGCAGTTCTTC.

J is TRBJ2-3 and V is TRBV30; TRBD1 might be the D (6 bases). CDR3 length equals 14 residues. The germline CDR1 and CDR2 sequences are GTSNPN and SVGIG (reference sequence). Trimming removed 0 bases at V and 4 bases at J, with 11 bases between. The CDR3 spells CAWSVQGGADTQYF. As DNA, the CDR3 is TGTGCCTGGAGTGTACAAGGGGGTGCAGATACGCAGTATTTT.

This clone appeared a few times. J is TRBJ2-3 and V is TRBV18; D perhaps matches TRBD2 (5 bases). Trimming shortened V by 3 bases and J by 9 bases, and 13 bases separated the two germline ends. CDR3 length: 13 residues. In germline, CDR1 is KGHSH, CDR2 LQKENI. CDR3: CASSPGDLPTQYF. CDR3 sequence (DNA): TGTGCCAGCTCACCGGGAGATCTACCCACGCAGTATTTT.

The V call is TRBV5-8, the J call TRBJ1-2; tentatively, D is TRBD1 (6 bases). Looked up from germline, CDR1 is SGHTS and CDR2 is YDEGEE. The length of the CDR3 is 16 residues. V was pared by 4 bases and J by 4 bases, with 20 bases between. The CDR3 loop reads CASSSAPKRTVYGYTF. The CDR3, as DNA: TGTGCCAGCAGCAGTGCCCCCAAAAGGACAGTCTATGGCTACACCTTC.

This sequence joins TRBV6-6 and TRBJ1-1; possible D gene TRBD1, 6 bases. Germline V CDR1 and CDR2: MNHNY, SVGAGI (reference sequence). This CDR3 has 14 residues. Trimming took 5 bases from V and 4 from J, leaving 14 bases between them. The CDR3 DNA follows: TGTGCCAGCAGTCAGAACAGGGTTCGCACTGAAGCTTTCTTT. Translated, it gives CASSQNRVRTEAFF.

The chain is built from TRBV28 and TRBJ2-7; 7 bases are shared with TRBD2. CDR1 is MDHEN, CDR2 SYDVKM, per germline. The CDR3 covers 14 residues. Trimming cost V 6 bases and J 3 bases; bases outside gene matches: 8. CDR3 residues: CASRRGLGIYEQYF. CDR3 coding DNA: TGTGCCAGCAGACGTGGACTAGGAATCTACGAGCAGTACTTC.

This clone was seen only a few times. The rearrangement links TRBV27 to TRBJ2-7; 11 bases align to TRBD1. Trimming removed 5 bases from V and 0 bases from J; junction bases left unmatched: 6. Germline lookup yields CDR1 MNHEY and CDR2 SMNVEV (reference sequence). CDR3 length equals 16 residues. CDR3 bases: TGTGCCAGCAGTCGCGGACAGGGGGCTATCTCCTACGAGCAGTACTTC. Its protein is CASSRGQGAISYEQYF.

The chain is built from TRBV28 and TRBJ2-3; 10 positions match TRBD1. Trimming took 3 bases from V and 4 from J; bases not matched to a gene: 7. The CDR3 spans 16 residues. Looked up from germline, CDR1 is MDHEN and CDR2 is SYDVKM. CDR3 in DNA: TGTGCCAGCAGTTTCATCTGGACAGGGGGAGCAGATACGCAGTATTTT. This translates into CASSFIWTGGADTQYF. Filled out from reference TRBV28 and TRBJ2-3, the complete variable domain reads DVKVTQSSRYLVKRTGEKVFLECVQDMDHENMFWYRQDPGLGLRLIYFSYDVKMKEKGDIPEGYSVSREKKERFSLILESASTNQTSMYLCASSFIWTGGADTQYFGPGTRLTVL.

This clone was seen many times. The sample contains more than one DNA sequence encoding this CDR3. V and J are TRBV6-4 and TRBJ2-1; 10 bases are a match to TRBD2. V gave up 5 bases and J gave up 4 bases; unmatched junction bases: 5. The germline V gene has CDR1 MRHNA and CDR2 SNTAGT. The CDR3 totals 15 residues. For the CDR3, the DNA is TGTGCCAGCAGTTCCGGGACTAGCGATTACAATGAGCAGTTCTTC. Its protein is CASSSGTSDYNEQFF.

The chain combines TRBV19 with TRBJ2-1; D call uncertain. The ends were cut back, 6 bases at V and 10 bases at J, with 13 bases in the middle. Per germline, CDR1 LNHDA and CDR2 SQIVND (reference sequence). This CDR3 has 12 residues. CDR3 nucleotides: TGTGCCAGTAGCCTGGTAGGCGGAGAGCAGTTCTTC. Translating gives CASSLVGGEQFF.